This entry lists 24 T cell receptor beta chains sequenced from one sample in a study of cytomegalovirus exposure and HLA in healthy donors. It was with 60 Vbeta and 13 Jbeta primers that the PCR ran. Produced via immunoSEQ multiplex PCR; TCRdb's table is partial and in-frame only. The sample lists 100,000 to 150,000 clones, about three quarters occurring once. Source material: PBMCs. These receptors all come from a woman aged 30 to 39 in good health and CMV-seronegative.

V is TRBV6-5 and J is TRBJ1-3, with D tentatively TRBD1 (6 bases). V lost 5 bases and J 4 bases, leaving 15 bases between the germline ends. Germline CDR1 MNHEY, CDR2 SVGAGI. The length of the CDR3 is 15 residues. The CDR3 sequence: CASSNRVQPGNTIYF. In DNA form, the CDR3 reads TGTGCCAGCAGTAACAGGGTACAGCCAGGAAACACCATATATTTT.

The CDR3 DNA sequence: TGTGCCATCAGTGCCGGACAGGGGGTGACTGAAGCTTTCTTT. It translates to CAISAGQGVTEAFF. This rearrangement joins TRBV10-3 to TRBJ1-1; TRBD1 aligns across 10 bases. The CDR3 spans 14 residues. The germline V gene encodes CDR1 ENHRY and CDR2 SYGVKD. Trimming at V came to 4 bases and at J to 5 bases, leaving 4 bases not matched to a gene.

The chain employs TRBV29-1 and TRBJ2-7, with 12 bases fitting TRBD1. The CDR3 contains 15 residues. Per the germline V gene, CDR1 is SQVTM and CDR2 is ANQGSEA. With V trimmed by 6 bases and J by 5 bases, 11 bases remained unmatched. The CDR3 is CSVELRDRGLDEQYF. Here the CDR3 DNA reads TGCAGCGTCGAACTCCGGGACAGGGGGCTCGACGAGCAGTACTTC.

The chain employs TRBV25-1 and TRBJ2-4, with a tentative D call TRBD2 (5 bases). V lost 4 bases and J 6 bases, leaving 10 bases between the germline ends. CDR1 and CDR2 (germline): MGHDK, SYGVNS. This CDR3 spans 13 amino acids. The CDR3 spells CASSAGVPNIQYF. The CDR3 nucleotides read TGTGCCAGCAGTGCCGGGGTCCCAAACATTCAGTACTTC.

This chain links TRBV6-5 with TRBJ2-1; 9 bases fit TRBD2. Germline values: CDR1 MNHEY, CDR2 SVGAGI. J gave up 10 bases and V 6 bases, and 13 bases lay outside the gene matches. The CDR3 is 15 amino acids. CDR3 protein: CASSRGGANVMEQFF. The CDR3 nucleotides read TGTGCCAGCAGCCGCGGGGGGGCTAATGTAATGGAGCAGTTCTTC.

This clone occurred once. The V and J genes are TRBV6-5 and TRBJ1-2; D uncertain. The CDR3 sequence is 13 residues long. Germline values: CDR1 MNHEY, CDR2 SVGAGI. Trimming left V 5 bases short and J 8 bases short, with 15 bases between. The CDR3 loop is CASSDFAGSGYTF. Here the CDR3 DNA reads TGTGCCAGCAGTGATTTTGCAGGATCCGGCTACACCTTC.

V gene TRBV11-3 combines with J gene TRBJ2-5, with 10 bases fitting TRBD2. The J call may not be correct, given that the DNA end is closer to TRBJ2-7. Germline CDR1 SGHNT, CDR2 YENEEA. The CDR3 totals 15 residues. The CDR3 spells CASSLKIAGGYEQYF. Written as DNA, the CDR3 is TGTGCCAGCAGCTTAAAGATAGCGGGGGGCTACGAGCAGTACTTC.

The CDR3 region has the DNA TGTGCCAGCAGCTCCATTCCGGGACAGGGGGATTATGGCTACACCTTC. Residues: CASSSIPGQGDYGYTF. This chain links TRBV11-2 with TRBJ1-2, with TRBD1 identical over 11 bases. Trimming cost V 4 bases and J 5 bases; bases outside gene matches: 9. CDR1 SGHAT and CDR2 FQNNGV come from the germline V gene. The CDR3 covers 16 residues.

The genes are TRBV5-4 and TRBJ1-1, with 8 bases lining up with TRBD1. The CDR3 runs to 16 residues. The V and J ends lost 3 bases and 0 bases, in that order; junction bases with no gene match: 7. Germline-derived CDR1 and CDR2 are SGHNT and YYREEE (reference sequence). The CDR3 region has the DNA TGTGCCAGCAGCTCACCACAGGGGGTTATGAACACTGAAGCTTTCTTT. Translating it yields CASSSPQGVMNTEAFF. Looking up the rest from reference TRBV5-4 and TRBJ1-1 gives the full variable domain: ETGVTQSPTHLIKTRGQQVTLRCSSQSGHNTVSWYQQALGQGPQFIFQYYREEENGRGNFPPRFSGLQFPNYSSELNVNALELDDSALYLCASSSPQGVMNTEAFFGQGTRLTVV.

The chain has TRBV7-6 and TRBJ1-3, with 9 bases fitting TRBD1. The germline gives CDR1 SGHVS, CDR2 FNYEAQ. Trimming removed 9 bases from V and 3 bases from J; junction bases left unmatched: 9. The CDR3 contains 15 residues. This CDR3 reads CASTGTGSFGNTIYF. CDR3 in DNA: TGTGCCAGTACCGGGACAGGGTCGTTTGGAAACACCATATATTTT.

The genes are TRBV4-2 and TRBJ2-5; maybe TRBD2 (6 bases). The CDR3 consists of 15 residues. The V and J ends lost 2 bases and 7 bases respectively, with 17 bases between them. From germline, CDR1 is LGHNA and CDR2 YNFKEQ. The CDR3 DNA reads as TGTGCCAGCAGCCAACAAGACATGGAGGGTGTGACCCAGTACTTC. It codes for CASSQQDMEGVTQYF.

This rearrangement joins TRBV6-5 to TRBJ1-2, with 7 bases fitting TRBD1. V lost 5 bases to trimming and J lost 0 bases; unmatched junction nucleotides: 0. This CDR3 has 13 amino acids. Germline CDR1 reads MNHEY; CDR2 reads SVGAGI. The CDR3 coding sequence is TGTGCCAGCAGTGGACAGGCTAACTATGGCTACACCTTC. This sequence encodes CASSGQANYGYTF.

This chain joins TRBV9 and TRBJ2-4, with D possibly TRBD2 on 5 matching bases. Germline V gives CDR1 SGDLS, CDR2 YYNGEE. Trimming stripped 4 bases from V and 3 bases from J, with 14 bases between. This CDR3 comprises 15 residues. This CDR3 is CASSHEGVGKNIQYF. CDR3 sequence (DNA): TGTGCCAGCAGCCACGAGGGAGTAGGCAAAAACATTCAGTACTTC.

In its sample, this clone was seen a few times. J is TRBJ1-4 and V is TRBV5-5; TRBD1 matches at 12 bases. The CDR3 sequence is 14 residues long. In germline, CDR1 is SGHKS, CDR2 YYEKEE (reference sequence). The trim removed 3 bases at V and 10 bases at J, leaving 4 bases unmatched. The CDR3 region is CASSSGQGAGKLFF. The CDR3 DNA is TGTGCCAGCAGCTCGGGACAGGGGGCAGGAAAACTGTTTTTT.

The chain couples TRBV4-1 to TRBJ2-7, with TRBD2 identical over 10 bases. V trimming: 1 base; J trimming: 6 bases; junction bases outside the gene matches: 6. The CDR3 runs 15 residues. Germline loops: CDR1 MGHRA, CDR2 YSYEKL. Written as DNA, the CDR3 is TGCGCCAGCAGCCAAGGGGAGCGGGGGGGATCCGAGCAGTACTTC. This encodes CASSQGERGGSEQYF.

The chain recombines TRBV10-2 with TRBJ2-1; 7 bases fit TRBD1. CDR3 length equals 12 residues. V lost 8 bases to trimming and J lost 8 bases; unmatched junction nucleotides: 6. CDR1 and CDR2 from the germline V gene are WSHSY and SAAADI. The CDR3 protein is CASRLDRDEQFF. The CDR3 bases are TGCGCCAGCCGCCTCGACAGGGATGAGCAGTTCTTC.

Here the CDR3 DNA reads TGTGCCAGCAGTGAACCTCGGACTAGCGGGAAAACTAACAATGAGCAGTTCTTC. This codes for CASSEPRTSGKTNNEQFF. The rearrangement uses TRBV2 and TRBJ2-1, with 12 bases matching TRBD2. The CDR3 runs to 18 residues. V lost 2 bases to trimming and J lost 5 bases; unmatched junction nucleotides: 10. The V gene's germline CDR1 is SNHLY and CDR2 FYNNEI.

The chain has TRBV2 and TRBJ1-3, with D perhaps matching TRBD1 (5 bases). CDR1 is SNHLY, CDR2 FYNNEI, per germline. V dropped 3 bases and J dropped 5 bases, with 8 bases sitting between them. This CDR3 comprises 13 residues. The CDR3 DNA sequence: TGTGCCAGCAGTGATGGGGGGAGAAACACCATATATTTT. Its protein product is CASSDGGRNTIYF.

CDR3 sequence (DNA): TGTGCCAGCAGACCCAATGACAGGGGAAGAACTGAAGCTTTCTTT. Translated: CASRPNDRGRTEAFF. The chain employs TRBV11-3 and TRBJ1-1; 8 positions match TRBD1. The length of the CDR3 is 15 residues. Germline CDR1 reads SGHNT; CDR2 reads YENEEA. After removal of 6 bases from V and 5 bases from J, the junction contained 11 bases not matched to a gene.

This clone was seen only once. The CDR3 sequence is CAISPGLAGGPGDTQYF. The CDR3 DNA follows: TGTGCCATCAGTCCGGGACTAGCGGGAGGGCCGGGAGATACGCAGTATTTT. The J gene is TRBJ2-3, the V gene TRBV10-3; 16 bases fit TRBD2. Germline V lookup: CDR1 ENHRY, CDR2 SYGVKD. This CDR3 is built from 17 residues. V trimming: 5 bases; J trimming: 5 bases; junction bases outside the gene matches: 7.

V usage is TRBV5-1 and J usage is TRBJ2-5; 7 nucleotides match TRBD2. The V and J ends lost 3 bases and 2 bases, in that order; junction bases with no gene match: 16. This CDR3 comprises 18 residues. From germline, CDR1 is SGHRS and CDR2 YFSETQ. CDR3 sequence: CASSSALRGGRGQETQYF. CDR3 sequence (DNA): TGCGCCAGCAGCTCGGCGTTGCGTGGAGGGAGGGGACAAGAGACCCAGTACTTC.

J is TRBJ2-7 and V is TRBV7-6, with D maybe TRBD2 (5 bases). V was clipped by 2 bases and J by 4 bases, with 9 bases between them. Germline V lookup: CDR1 SGHVS, CDR2 FNYEAQ. CDR3 length equals 13 residues. CDR3 residues: CASSLNEGYEQYF. The CDR3 DNA follows: TGTGCCAGCAGCTTAAACGAGGGTTACGAGCAGTACTTC.

The gene calls are TRBV4-1 and TRBJ1-2; the D is unclear. Per germline, CDR1 MGHRA and CDR2 YSYEKL. V was shortened by 1 base and J by 2 bases, with 17 bases between the two germline ends. The length of the CDR3 is 17 residues. The CDR3 region is CASSQAPTSELNYGYTF. The CDR3 nucleotides are TGCGCCAGCAGCCAAGCCCCAACTTCGGAGTTAAACTATGGCTACACCTTC.

The chain combines TRBV21-1 with TRBJ1-5; TRBD1, the table's D call, lacks a check against the DNA. TRBV21-1 corresponds to a pseudogene. CDR3 length: 20 amino acids. CDR3 coding DNA: TGTGCCAGCAGCAAAGGGTCCCGGGACAATCTCCACGGGGGCAATCAGCCCCAGCATTTT. The encoded protein is CASSKGSRDNLHGGNQPQHF.